The 16 T cell receptor beta chains given below trace back to one sample, sequenced in a study of CD8 T cells in Susac syndrome. Reverse transcription used 0.5 to 1 ug RNA and random hexamers. TCRdb reprocessed the immunoSEQ multiplex PCR reads with MiXCR, giving one entry per CDR3 protein. The sample has hundreds of thousands of distinct CDR3 sequences; over 75% are singletons. Sequencing input: CD8+ T cells from PBMCs. These receptors all come from a human donor with multiple sclerosis.

This chain connects TRBV27 to TRBJ2-5; 8 bases map to TRBD2. The CDR3 has 16 amino acids. V trimming: 5 bases; J trimming: 5 bases; junction bases outside the gene matches: 13. Germline CDR1 MNHEY, CDR2 SMNVEV (reference sequence). CDR3 residues: CASSLAPGLVAETQYF. The CDR3 coding sequence is TGTGCCAGCAGTCTCGCGCCGGGACTAGTGGCTGAGACCCAGTACTTC.

The chain is built from TRBV29-1 and TRBJ2-7; 9 positions agree with TRBD2. The germline CDR1 and CDR2 sequences are SQVTM and ANQGSEA. V lost 4 bases to trimming and J lost 1 base; unmatched junction nucleotides: 2. This CDR3 has 13 amino acids. This CDR3 reads CSVVAGVSYEQYF. The DNA of the CDR3 is TGCAGCGTTGTAGCGGGGGTATCCTACGAGCAGTACTTC.

This rearrangement joins TRBV2 to TRBJ2-6, with D unclear. CDR3 length equals 14 residues. The V end lost 6 bases, the J end lost 2 bases, and 8 bases lay between the germline ends. The V gene's germline CDR1 is SNHLY and CDR2 FYNNEI. The CDR3 region has the DNA TGTGCCAGCAGGGGATTAACTGGGGCCAACGTCCTGACTTTC. This translates into CASRGLTGANVLTF.

DNA of the CDR3: TGTGCCAGCAGACATAAGGGACTCCGAATGCTCACAGATACGCAGTATTTT. Translation: CASRHKGLRMLTDTQYF. The chain joins TRBV7-2 to TRBJ2-3; maybe TRBD2 (6 bases). This CDR3 comprises 17 residues. Germline assignment: CDR1 SGHTA and CDR2 FQGNSA. The V end was cut by 6 bases, the J end by 2 bases, with 21 bases between. The variable domain in full, completed from reference TRBV7-2 and TRBJ2-3, reads GAGVSQSPSNKVTEKGKDVELRCDPISGHTALYWYRQSLGQGLEFLIYFQGNSAPDKSGLPSDRFSAERTGGSVSTLTIQRTQQEDSAVYLCASRHKGLRMLTDTQYFGPGTRLTVL.

This chain links TRBV15 with TRBJ2-1; either TRBD1 or TRBD2 may fit D (5 bases each). CDR3 length: 16 amino acids. V gave up 3 bases and J gave up 2 bases, with 14 bases separating them. CDR1 is LNHNV, CDR2 YYDKDF, per germline (reference sequence). Written as DNA, the CDR3 is TGTGCCACCAGCAGTTCTGGGACGGGACCCTACAATGAGCAGTTCTTC. Encoded protein: CATSSSGTGPYNEQFF.

V usage is TRBV7-3 and J usage is TRBJ1-2; no firm D call. From germline, CDR1 is SGHTA and CDR2 FQGTGA. V was cut by 3 bases and J by 5 bases, with 10 bases left in between. The CDR3 extends over 13 amino acids. The CDR3 DNA sequence: TGTGCCAGCAGCTTCGGGGAAGGGTATGGCTACACCTTC. Its translation is CASSFGEGYGYTF. Supplemented by reference TRBV7-3 and TRBJ1-2, the full variable domain reads GAGVSQTPSNKVTEKGKYVELRCDPISGHTALYWYRQSLGQGPEFLIYFQGTGAADDSGLPNDRFFAVRPEGSVSTLKIQRTERGDSAVYLCASSFGEGYGYTFGSGTRLTVV.

The CDR3 region has the DNA TGTGCCAGCAGCGAGGATTGGGAGCAGTTCTTC. This encodes CASSEDWEQFF. The chain joins TRBV14 to TRBJ2-1; D gene ambiguous. V lost 5 bases to trimming and J lost 10 bases, with 9 bases between them. Germline CDR1 reads SGHDN; CDR2 reads FVKESK. The CDR3 length is 11 residues.

The chain has TRBV14 and TRBJ2-7; 7 bases align to TRBD2. J lost 6 bases, V lost 6 bases, and 5 bases had no gene match. Germline lookup yields CDR1 SGHDN and CDR2 FVKESK. The CDR3 spans 12 residues. The CDR3 reads CASRSAGSEQYF. For the CDR3, the DNA is TGTGCCAGCAGATCAGCGGGGAGCGAGCAGTACTTC.

The chain is built from TRBV4-2 and TRBJ2-7; D tentatively fits TRBD1 or TRBD2 (6 bases each). The CDR3 length is 19 residues. The germline V and J ends were trimmed by 0 bases and 3 bases, with 24 bases remaining between them. Germline V lookup: CDR1 LGHNA, CDR2 YNFKEQ. For the CDR3, the DNA is TGTGCCAGCAGCCAAGAACCCCTGACAGGAGGGGCCGAGGACTACGAGCAGTACTTC. It yields the protein CASSQEPLTGGAEDYEQYF.

The gene calls are TRBV30 and TRBJ1-6; no clear D. V was clipped by 4 bases and J by 0 bases, with 13 bases between them. Germline CDR1 GTSNPN, CDR2 SVGIG (reference sequence). The CDR3 has 16 residues. DNA for the CDR3: TGTGCCTGGAAGGGTCGGGAGAGCTCCTATAATTCACCCCTCCACTTT. It yields the protein CAWKGRESSYNSPLHF. The full variable domain, completed using reference TRBV30 and TRBJ1-6, is SQTIHQWPATLVQPVGSPLSLECTVEGTSNPNLYWYRQAAGRGLQLLFYSVGIGQISSEVPQNLSASRPQDRQFILSSKKLLLSDSGFYLCAWKGRESSYNSPLHFGNGTRLTVT.

The chain links TRBV28 to TRBJ2-1; 10 bases agree with TRBD2. Trimming removed 2 bases from V and 10 bases from J; junction bases left unmatched: 8. The CDR3 is made up of 15 amino acids. Germline values: CDR1 MDHEN, CDR2 SYDVKM. CDR3 protein: CASSLRLAGSTEQFF. The CDR3 coding sequence is TGTGCCAGCAGTTTAAGACTAGCGGGCTCCACGGAGCAGTTCTTC.

This sequence joins TRBV6-7 and TRBJ1-2; no reliable D call. TRBV6-7 is recorded as an ORF, its role being uncertain. The CDR3 runs to 8 residues. The chain's CDR3 is CSAYGYTF. The CDR3 region has the DNA TGTTCAGCCTATGGCTACACCTTC.

The chain couples TRBV19 to TRBJ2-7; the D gene is possibly TRBD1 (5 bases). Germline V CDR1 and CDR2: LNHDA, SQIVND (reference sequence). V gave up 6 bases and J gave up 3 bases, with 18 bases separating them. This CDR3 spans 15 amino acids. CDR3 nucleotide sequence: TGTGCCAGTAGCCCCGGACACTCTGGGAACTACGAGCAGTACTTC. It is translated as CASSPGHSGNYEQYF. Drawing the rest from reference TRBV19 and TRBJ2-7, the complete variable domain is DGGITQSPKYLFRKEGQNVTLSCEQNLNHDAMYWYRQDPGQGLRLIYYSQIVNDFQKGDIAEGYSVSREKKESFPLTVTSAQKNPTAFYLCASSPGHSGNYEQYFGPGTRLTVT.

The chain has TRBV7-9 and TRBJ2-1; 9 nucleotides agree with TRBD1. Looked up from germline, CDR1 is SEHNR and CDR2 is FQNEAQ (reference sequence). V was pared by 5 bases and J by 10 bases, with 21 bases of the junction left unmatched. The length of the CDR3 is 18 residues. The CDR3 here is CASSLAGQGIGANNEQFF. The CDR3 DNA follows: TGTGCCAGCAGCCTCGCCGGACAGGGGATCGGGGCCAATAACGAGCAGTTCTTC.

The chain has TRBV24-1 and TRBJ2-2; D unresolved. The CDR3 is made up of 16 amino acids. Germline CDR1 is KGHDR and CDR2 is SFDVKD. The V end lost 0 bases, the J end lost 1 base, and 8 bases lay between the germline ends. The CDR3 DNA follows: TGTGCCACCAGTGATTTGCTAGGTCAGAACACCGGGGAGCTGTTTTTT. Amino acids: CATSDLLGQNTGELFF.

The chain uses TRBV5-6 and TRBJ2-1; D may be TRBD1 or TRBD2 (5 bases each). CDR1 is SGHDT and CDR2 is YYEEEE in the germline V gene. This CDR3 spans 14 amino acids. V was pared by 4 bases and J by 8 bases, with 16 bases between. The CDR3: CASSPGGSIHEQFF. The CDR3 DNA sequence: TGTGCCAGCAGCCCTGGGGGATCTATCCATGAGCAGTTCTTC.